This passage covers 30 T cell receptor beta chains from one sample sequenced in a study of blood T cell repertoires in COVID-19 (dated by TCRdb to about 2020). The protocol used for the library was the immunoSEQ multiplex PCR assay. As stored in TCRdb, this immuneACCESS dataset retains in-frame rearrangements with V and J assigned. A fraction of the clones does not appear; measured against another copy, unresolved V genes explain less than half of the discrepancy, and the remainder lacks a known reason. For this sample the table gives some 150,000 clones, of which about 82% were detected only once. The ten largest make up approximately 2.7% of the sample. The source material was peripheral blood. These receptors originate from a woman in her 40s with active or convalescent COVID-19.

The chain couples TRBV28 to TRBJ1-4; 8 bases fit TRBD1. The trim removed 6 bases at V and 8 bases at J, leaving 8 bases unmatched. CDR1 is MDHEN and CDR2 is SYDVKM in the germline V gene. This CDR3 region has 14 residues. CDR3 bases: TGTGCCAGCAGCCCAGGGGGCCGAAAGGAAAAACTGTTTTTT. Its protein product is CASSPGGRKEKLFF. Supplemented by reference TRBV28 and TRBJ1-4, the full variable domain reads DVKVTQSSRYLVKRTGEKVFLECVQDMDHENMFWYRQDPGLGLRLIYFSYDVKMKEKGDIPEGYSVSREKKERFSLILESASTNQTSMYLCASSPGGRKEKLFFGSGTQLSVL.

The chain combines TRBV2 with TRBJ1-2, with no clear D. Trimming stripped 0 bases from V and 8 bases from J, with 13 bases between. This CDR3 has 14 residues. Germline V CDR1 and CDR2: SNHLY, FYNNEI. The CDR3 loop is CASSEAQSAGGYTF. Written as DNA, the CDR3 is TGTGCCAGCAGTGAAGCCCAATCGGCGGGGGGCTACACCTTC. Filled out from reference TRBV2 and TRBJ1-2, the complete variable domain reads EPEVTQTPSHQVTQMGQEVILRCVPISNHLYFYWYRQILGQKVEFLVSFYNNEISEKSEIFDDQFSVERPDGSNFTLKIRSTKLEDSAMYFCASSEAQSAGGYTFGSGTRLTVV.

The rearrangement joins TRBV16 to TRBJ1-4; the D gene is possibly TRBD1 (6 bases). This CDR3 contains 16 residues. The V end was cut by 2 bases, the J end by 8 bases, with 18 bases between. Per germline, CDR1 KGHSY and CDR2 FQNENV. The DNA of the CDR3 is TGTGCCAGCAGCCAACTGGACAGTCCCTCGAGGGAAAAACTGTTTTTT. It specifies CASSQLDSPSREKLFF.

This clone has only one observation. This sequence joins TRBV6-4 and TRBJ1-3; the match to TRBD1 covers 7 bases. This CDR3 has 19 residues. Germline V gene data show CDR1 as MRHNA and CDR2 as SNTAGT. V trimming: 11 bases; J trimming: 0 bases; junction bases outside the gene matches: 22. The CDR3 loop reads CADDPRGRGTPGSGNTIYF. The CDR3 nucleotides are TGTGCCGACGACCCCCGGGGCAGGGGGACCCCCGGCTCTGGAAACACCATATATTTT.

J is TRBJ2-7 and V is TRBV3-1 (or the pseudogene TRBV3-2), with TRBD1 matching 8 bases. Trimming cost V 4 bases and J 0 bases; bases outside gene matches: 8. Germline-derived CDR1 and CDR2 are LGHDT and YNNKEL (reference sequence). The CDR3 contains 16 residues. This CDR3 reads CASSLQPDRGSYEQYF. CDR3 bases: TGTGCCAGCAGCCTACAACCCGACAGGGGCTCCTACGAGCAGTACTTC.

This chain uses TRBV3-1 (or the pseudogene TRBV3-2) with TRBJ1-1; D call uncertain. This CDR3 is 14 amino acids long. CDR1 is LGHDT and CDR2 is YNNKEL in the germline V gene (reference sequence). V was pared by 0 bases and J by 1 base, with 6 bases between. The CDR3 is CASSQDTRNTEAFF. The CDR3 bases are TGTGCCAGCAGCCAAGATACAAGGAACACTGAAGCTTTCTTT.

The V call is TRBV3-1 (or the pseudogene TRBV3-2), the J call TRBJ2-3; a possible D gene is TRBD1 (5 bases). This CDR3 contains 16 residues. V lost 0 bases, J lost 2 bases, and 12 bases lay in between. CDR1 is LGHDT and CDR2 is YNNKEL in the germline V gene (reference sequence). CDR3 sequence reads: CASSQERGGPTDTQYF. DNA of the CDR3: TGTGCCAGCAGCCAAGAAAGGGGCGGACCCACAGATACGCAGTATTTT.

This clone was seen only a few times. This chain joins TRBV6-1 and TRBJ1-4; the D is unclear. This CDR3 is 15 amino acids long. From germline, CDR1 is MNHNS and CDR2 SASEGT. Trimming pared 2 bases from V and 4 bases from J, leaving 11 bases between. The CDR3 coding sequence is TGTGCCAGCAGTGAATTGGGCGGAGGTAATGAAAAACTGTTTTTT. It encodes CASSELGGGNEKLFF.

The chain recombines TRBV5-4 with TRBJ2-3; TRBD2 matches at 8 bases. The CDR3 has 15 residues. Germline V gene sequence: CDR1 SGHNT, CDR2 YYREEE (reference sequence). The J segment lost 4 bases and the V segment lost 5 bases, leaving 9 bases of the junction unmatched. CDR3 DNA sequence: TGTGCCAGCAGAGCGGGGGACCGAGAGGCAGATACGCAGTATTTT. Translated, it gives CASRAGDREADTQYF.

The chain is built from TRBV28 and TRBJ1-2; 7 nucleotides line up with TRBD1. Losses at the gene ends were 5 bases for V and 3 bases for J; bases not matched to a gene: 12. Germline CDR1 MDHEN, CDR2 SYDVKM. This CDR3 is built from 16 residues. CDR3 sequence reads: CASSPTGQPTHYGYTF. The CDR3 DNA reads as TGTGCCAGCAGTCCGACGGGACAGCCTACCCACTATGGCTACACCTTC.

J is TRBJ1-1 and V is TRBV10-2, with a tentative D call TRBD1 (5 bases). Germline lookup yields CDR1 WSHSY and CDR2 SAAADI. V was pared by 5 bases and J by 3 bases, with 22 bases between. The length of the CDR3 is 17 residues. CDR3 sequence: CASSFSRGLGGHTEAFF. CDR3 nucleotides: TGCGCCAGCAGTTTCTCGCGGGGGTTAGGCGGGCACACTGAAGCTTTCTTT.

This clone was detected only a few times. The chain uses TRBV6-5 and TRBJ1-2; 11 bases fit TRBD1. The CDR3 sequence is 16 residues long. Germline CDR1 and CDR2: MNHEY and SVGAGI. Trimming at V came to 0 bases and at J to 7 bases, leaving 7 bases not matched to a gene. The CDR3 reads CASSYSGTGGLFGYTF. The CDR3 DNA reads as TGTGCCAGCAGTTACTCCGGGACAGGGGGTTTGTTTGGCTACACCTTC.

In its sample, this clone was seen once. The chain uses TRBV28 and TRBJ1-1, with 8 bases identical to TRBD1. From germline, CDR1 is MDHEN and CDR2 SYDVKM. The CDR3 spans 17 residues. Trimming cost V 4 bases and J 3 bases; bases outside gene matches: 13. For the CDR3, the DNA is TGTGCCAGCAGTTCCCGAAGGGTTACAGGGGGGGACACTGAAGCTTTCTTT. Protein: CASSSRRVTGGDTEAFF.

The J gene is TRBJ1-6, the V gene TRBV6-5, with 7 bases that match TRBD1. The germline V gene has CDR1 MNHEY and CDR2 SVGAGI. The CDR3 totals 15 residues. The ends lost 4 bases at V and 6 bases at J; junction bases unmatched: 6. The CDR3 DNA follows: TGTGCCAGCAGTTTGGGACAGCCGGTTAATTCACCCCTCCACTTT. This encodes CASSLGQPVNSPLHF.

CDR3 sequence: CASSQTSPPDRIDYNEQFF. CDR3 DNA: TGCGCCAGCAGCCAGACCAGCCCCCCGGACAGAATTGACTACAATGAGCAGTTCTTC. J is TRBJ2-1 and V is TRBV4-3; D may be TRBD1 (6 bases). Germline V gives CDR1 LGHNA, CDR2 YSLEER. Trimming pared 3 bases from V and 3 bases from J, leaving 24 bases between. The CDR3 runs 19 residues.

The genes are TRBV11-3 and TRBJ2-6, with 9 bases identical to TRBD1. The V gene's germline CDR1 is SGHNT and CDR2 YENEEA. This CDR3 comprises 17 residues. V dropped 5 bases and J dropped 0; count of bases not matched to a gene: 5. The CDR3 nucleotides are TGTGCCAGCAGCCCCGGGACAGGGAGCTCTGGGGCCAACGTCCTGACTTTC. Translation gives CASSPGTGSSGANVLTF.

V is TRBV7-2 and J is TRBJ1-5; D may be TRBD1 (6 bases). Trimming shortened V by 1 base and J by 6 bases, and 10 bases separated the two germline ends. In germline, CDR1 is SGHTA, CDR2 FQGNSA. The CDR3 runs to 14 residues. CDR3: CASSLGGGVQPQHF. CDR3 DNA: TGTGCCAGCAGCTTAGGAGGGGGGGTTCAGCCCCAGCATTTT.

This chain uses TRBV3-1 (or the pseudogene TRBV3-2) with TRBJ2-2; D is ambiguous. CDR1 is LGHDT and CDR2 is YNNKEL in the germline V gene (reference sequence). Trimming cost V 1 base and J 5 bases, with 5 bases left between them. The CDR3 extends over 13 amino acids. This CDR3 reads CASSQVGTGELFF. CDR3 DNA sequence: TGTGCCAGCAGCCAAGTCGGGACCGGGGAGCTGTTTTTT.

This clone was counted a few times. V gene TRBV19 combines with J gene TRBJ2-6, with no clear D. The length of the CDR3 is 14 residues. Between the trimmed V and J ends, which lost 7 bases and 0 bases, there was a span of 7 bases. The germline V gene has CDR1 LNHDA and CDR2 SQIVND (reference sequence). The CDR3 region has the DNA TGTGCCAGTACCCCGGGCTCTGGGGCCAACGTCCTGACTTTC. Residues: CASTPGSGANVLTF. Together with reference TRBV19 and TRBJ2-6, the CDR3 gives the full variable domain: DGGITQSPKYLFRKEGQNVTLSCEQNLNHDAMYWYRQDPGQGLRLIYYSQIVNDFQKGDIAEGYSVSREKKESFPLTVTSAQKNPTAFYLCASTPGSGANVLTFGAGSRLTVL.

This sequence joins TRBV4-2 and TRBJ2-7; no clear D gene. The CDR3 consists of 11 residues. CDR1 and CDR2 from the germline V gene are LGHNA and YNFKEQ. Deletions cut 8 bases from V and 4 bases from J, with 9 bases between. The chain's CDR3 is CASGGGYEQYF. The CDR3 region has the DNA TGTGCCAGCGGCGGTGGGTACGAGCAGTACTTC.

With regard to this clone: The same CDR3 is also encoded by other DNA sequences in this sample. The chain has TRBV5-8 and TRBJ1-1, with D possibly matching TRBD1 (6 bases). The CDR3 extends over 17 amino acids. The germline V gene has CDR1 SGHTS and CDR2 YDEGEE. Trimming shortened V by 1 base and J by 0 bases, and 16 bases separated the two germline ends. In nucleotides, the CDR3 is TGTGCCAGCAGCTTGATTAGGGGCAGGGGAATGAACACTGAAGCTTTCTTT. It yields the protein CASSLIRGRGMNTEAFF.

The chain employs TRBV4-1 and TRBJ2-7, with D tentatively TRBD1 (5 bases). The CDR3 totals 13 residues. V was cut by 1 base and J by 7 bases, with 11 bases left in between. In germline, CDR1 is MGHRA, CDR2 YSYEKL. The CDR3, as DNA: TGCGCCAGCAGCCAAGTTTCAGGGATGGAGCAGTACTTC. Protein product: CASSQVSGMEQYF.

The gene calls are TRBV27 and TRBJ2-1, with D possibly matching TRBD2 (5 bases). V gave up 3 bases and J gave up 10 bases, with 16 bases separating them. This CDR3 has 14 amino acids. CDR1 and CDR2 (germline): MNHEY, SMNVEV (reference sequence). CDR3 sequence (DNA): TGTGCCAGCAGTTTTATTTGGTCGGAGGTAGAGCAGTTCTTC. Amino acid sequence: CASSFIWSEVEQFF.

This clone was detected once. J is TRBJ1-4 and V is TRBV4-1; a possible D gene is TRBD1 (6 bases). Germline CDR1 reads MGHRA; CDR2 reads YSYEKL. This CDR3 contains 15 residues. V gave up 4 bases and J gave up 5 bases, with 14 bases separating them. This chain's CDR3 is CASSLTGITNEKLFF. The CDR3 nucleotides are TGCGCCAGCAGCCTTACAGGGATAACCAATGAAAAACTGTTTTTT.

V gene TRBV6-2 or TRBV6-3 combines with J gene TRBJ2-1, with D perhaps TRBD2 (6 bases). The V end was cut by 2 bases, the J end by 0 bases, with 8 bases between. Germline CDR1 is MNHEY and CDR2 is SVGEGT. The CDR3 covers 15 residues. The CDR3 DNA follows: TGTGCCAGCAGTTACGGCGGGGTCTCCTACAATGAGCAGTTCTTC. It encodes CASSYGGVSYNEQFF.

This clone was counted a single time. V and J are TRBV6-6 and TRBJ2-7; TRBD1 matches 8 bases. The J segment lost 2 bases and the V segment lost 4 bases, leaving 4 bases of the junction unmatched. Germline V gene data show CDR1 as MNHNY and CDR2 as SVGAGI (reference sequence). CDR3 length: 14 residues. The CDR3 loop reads CASSSGDRTYEQYF. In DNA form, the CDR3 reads TGTGCCAGCAGTTCGGGGGACAGGACCTACGAGCAGTACTTC.

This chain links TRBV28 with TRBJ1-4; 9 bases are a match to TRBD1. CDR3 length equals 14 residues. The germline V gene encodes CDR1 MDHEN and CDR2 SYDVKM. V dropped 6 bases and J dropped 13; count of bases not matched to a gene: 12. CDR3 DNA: TGTGCCAGCAGCACGACAGGGGGGCGGGACCTACTGTTTTTT. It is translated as CASSTTGGRDLLFF.

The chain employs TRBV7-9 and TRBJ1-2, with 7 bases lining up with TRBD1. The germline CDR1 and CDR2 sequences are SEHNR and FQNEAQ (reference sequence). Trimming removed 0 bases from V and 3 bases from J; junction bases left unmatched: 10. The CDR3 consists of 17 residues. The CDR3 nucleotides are TGTGCCAGCAGCTTAGCTGCAAACAGGGGTAGGGACTATGGCTACACCTTC. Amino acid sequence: CASSLAANRGRDYGYTF.

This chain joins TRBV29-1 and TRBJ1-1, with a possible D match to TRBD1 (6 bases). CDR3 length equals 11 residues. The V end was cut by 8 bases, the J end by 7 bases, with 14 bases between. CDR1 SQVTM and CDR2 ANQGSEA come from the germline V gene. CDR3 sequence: CSTHRELEAFF. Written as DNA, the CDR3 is TGCAGCACCCACAGGGAACTTGAAGCTTTCTTT.

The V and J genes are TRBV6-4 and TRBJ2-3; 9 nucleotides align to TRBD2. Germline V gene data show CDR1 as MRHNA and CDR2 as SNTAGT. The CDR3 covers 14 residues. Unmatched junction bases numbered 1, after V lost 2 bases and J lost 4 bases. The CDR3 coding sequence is TGTGCCAGCAGTGACGCGGGGGGGCCAGATACGCAGTATTTT. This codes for CASSDAGGPDTQYF.